This entry lists 6 T cell receptor beta chains sequenced from one sample in a study of shared clonotypes between healthy human individuals. Repertoires were generated with immunoSEQ multiplex PCR, while TCRdb's copy carries only in-frame clones and drops some. The sample holds 2.3 million or so clones, more than 85% seen once. Sequenced: naive CD4+ T cells from PBMCs. As for subset: CD45RA+ positively selected. These receptors originate from a man between 18 and 35 years old in good health. Some clones in this sample may be carry-over from other donors' samples.

The J gene is TRBJ2-1, the V gene TRBV11-2; 7 nucleotides align to TRBD2. Germline lookup yields CDR1 SGHAT and CDR2 FQNNGV. This CDR3 is built from 17 residues. After removal of 4 bases from V and 0 bases from J, the junction contained 9 bases not matched to a gene. CDR3 in amino acids: CASSYLAGGTSYNEQFF. The CDR3 coding sequence is TGTGCCAGCAGCTACCTAGCCGGGGGGACCTCCTACAATGAGCAGTTCTTC.

The CDR3 loop reads CASSQDPEGGADTQYF. Here the CDR3 DNA reads TGTGCCAGCAGCCAAGATCCGGAGGGAGGGGCAGATACGCAGTATTTT. The chain is built from TRBV4-2 and TRBJ2-3; TRBD2 matches at 7 bases. Losses at the gene ends were 0 bases for V and 4 bases for J; bases not matched to a gene: 7. Per the germline V gene, CDR1 is LGHNA and CDR2 is YNFKEQ. CDR3 length equals 16 residues.

The gene calls are TRBV28 and TRBJ2-3; TRBD2 might be the D (6 bases). CDR1 MDHEN and CDR2 SYDVKM come from the germline V gene. This CDR3 region has 16 residues. Trimming left V 7 bases short and J 0 bases short, with 17 bases between. CDR3 region: CASISPGRGSTDTQYF. The CDR3 nucleotides are TGTGCCAGCATCTCTCCTGGGCGGGGTAGCACAGATACGCAGTATTTT.

The chain couples TRBV4-3 to TRBJ2-2; D call uncertain. CDR1 LGHNA and CDR2 YSLEER come from the germline V gene. V lost 6 bases, J lost 2 bases, and 13 bases lay in between. There are 15 residues in the CDR3. The CDR3 bases are TGCGCCAGCAGAGAAGGAACCATCAACACCGGGGAGCTGTTTTTT. It codes for CASREGTINTGELFF.

This clone was counted a single time. The chain employs TRBV28 and TRBJ2-1; a possible D gene is TRBD2 (6 bases). The CDR3 length is 15 residues. Trimming cost V 6 bases and J 3 bases, with 15 bases left between them. Germline CDR1 MDHEN, CDR2 SYDVKM. Here the CDR3 reads CASRSWAGIYNEQFF. The DNA for the CDR3 is TGTGCCAGCAGGTCTTGGGCGGGGATCTACAATGAGCAGTTCTTC.

The V call is TRBV6-5, the J call TRBJ1-5, with D perhaps TRBD1 (6 bases). The CDR3 is made up of 12 amino acids. In germline, CDR1 is MNHEY, CDR2 SVGAGI. Trimming removed 10 bases at V and 2 bases at J, with 9 bases between. CDR3 sequence (DNA): TGTGCCACCCGACAGGGCAATCAGCCCCAGCATTTT. Translated: CATRQGNQPQHF.